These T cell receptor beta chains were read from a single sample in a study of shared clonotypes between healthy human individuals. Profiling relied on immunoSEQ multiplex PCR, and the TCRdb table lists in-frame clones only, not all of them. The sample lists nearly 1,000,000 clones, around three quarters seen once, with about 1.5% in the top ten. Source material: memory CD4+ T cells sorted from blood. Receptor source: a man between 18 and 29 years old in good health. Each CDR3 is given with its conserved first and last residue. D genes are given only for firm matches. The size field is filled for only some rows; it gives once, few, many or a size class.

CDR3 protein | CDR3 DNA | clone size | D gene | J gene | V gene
CASRPPGVNYGYTF | TGTGCCAGCAGGCCTCCGGGAGTAAACTATGGCTACACCTTC | many | . | TRBJ1-2 | TRBV6-5
CASSPLAETQYF | TGTGCCAGCAGCCCTCTGGCAGAGACCCAGTACTTC | . | . | TRBJ2-5 | TRBV7-8
CASSPRDRGSLNTEAFF | TGTGCCAGCTCACCACGGGACAGGGGGTCCTTGAACACTGAAGCTTTCTTT | . | TRBD1 | TRBJ1-1 | TRBV18
CASSPTILAKNIQYF | TGTGCCAGCAGCCCAACAATCTTAGCCAAAAACATTCAGTACTTC | few | . | TRBJ2-4 | TRBV27
CASIRGPSTDTQYF | TGTGCCAGCATCAGGGGGCCTAGCACAGATACGCAGTATTTT | . | TRBD1 | TRBJ2-3 | TRBV2
CASSQDAGGGGTQYF | TGCGCCAGCAGCCAAGATGCAGGGGGAGGGGGTACGCAGTATTTT | . | . | TRBJ2-3 | TRBV4-3
CASSPGATNEKLFF | TGTGCCAGCTCACCGGGCGCAACTAATGAAAAACTGTTTTTT | . | . | TRBJ1-4 | TRBV18
CASSPLGQLSFTGELFF | TGTGCCAGCAGCCCGTTAGGGCAGCTATCCTTCACCGGGGAGCTGTTTTTT | . | . | TRBJ2-2 | TRBV28
CASSLTGGTYEQYF | TGTGCCAGCAGCTTGACAGGGGGCACCTACGAGCAGTACTTC | . | TRBD1 | TRBJ2-7 | TRBV7-9
CAISQIGGNAHISGELFF | TGTGCCATCAGTCAAATTGGTGGGAATGCCCACATCTCCGGGGAGCTGTTTTTT | . | . | TRBJ2-2 | TRBV10-3